This T cell receptor beta chain was recovered during a study of T cells in Graves' hyperthyroidism and ophthalmopathy. The wider study: At the time of initial diagnosis and before any treatment, peripheral blood was collected.

RNA transcripts served as the template for amplifying TCR beta CDR3 regions. The primer set for the first-round RT-PCR of the TCR CDR3 was HTBI. MiXCR, run by TCRdb on the multiplex PCR reads, gives a single entry per CDR3 protein. The table lists about 690,000 distinct CDR3 sequences, approximately 15% of them singletons. This clonotype was seen only a few times. Antigen unknown. Notes on the study in general: Clonotypes that were expanded in thyroid above 0.001 mostly appeared in blood too. With a median lead of roughly 6.8 months before onset, the model predicted ophthalmopathy.

The definition of stable Graves' hyperthyroidism was no ophthalmopathy progression within 18 months. The V gene's germline CDR1 is GTSNPN and CDR2 SVGIG (reference sequence). There are 14 residues in the CDR3. V gave up 3 bases and J gave up 8 bases; unmatched junction bases: 8. This rearrangement joins TRBV30 to TRBJ2-1, with TRBD1 matching over 9 bases. The sequence derives from a man in his fifties with Graves' hyperthyroidism. The specimen sequenced was blood. Here the CDR3 reads CAWRETGGSDEQFF. DNA of the CDR3: TGTGCCTGGAGGGAGACAGGGGGTAGCGATGAGCAGTTCTTC.